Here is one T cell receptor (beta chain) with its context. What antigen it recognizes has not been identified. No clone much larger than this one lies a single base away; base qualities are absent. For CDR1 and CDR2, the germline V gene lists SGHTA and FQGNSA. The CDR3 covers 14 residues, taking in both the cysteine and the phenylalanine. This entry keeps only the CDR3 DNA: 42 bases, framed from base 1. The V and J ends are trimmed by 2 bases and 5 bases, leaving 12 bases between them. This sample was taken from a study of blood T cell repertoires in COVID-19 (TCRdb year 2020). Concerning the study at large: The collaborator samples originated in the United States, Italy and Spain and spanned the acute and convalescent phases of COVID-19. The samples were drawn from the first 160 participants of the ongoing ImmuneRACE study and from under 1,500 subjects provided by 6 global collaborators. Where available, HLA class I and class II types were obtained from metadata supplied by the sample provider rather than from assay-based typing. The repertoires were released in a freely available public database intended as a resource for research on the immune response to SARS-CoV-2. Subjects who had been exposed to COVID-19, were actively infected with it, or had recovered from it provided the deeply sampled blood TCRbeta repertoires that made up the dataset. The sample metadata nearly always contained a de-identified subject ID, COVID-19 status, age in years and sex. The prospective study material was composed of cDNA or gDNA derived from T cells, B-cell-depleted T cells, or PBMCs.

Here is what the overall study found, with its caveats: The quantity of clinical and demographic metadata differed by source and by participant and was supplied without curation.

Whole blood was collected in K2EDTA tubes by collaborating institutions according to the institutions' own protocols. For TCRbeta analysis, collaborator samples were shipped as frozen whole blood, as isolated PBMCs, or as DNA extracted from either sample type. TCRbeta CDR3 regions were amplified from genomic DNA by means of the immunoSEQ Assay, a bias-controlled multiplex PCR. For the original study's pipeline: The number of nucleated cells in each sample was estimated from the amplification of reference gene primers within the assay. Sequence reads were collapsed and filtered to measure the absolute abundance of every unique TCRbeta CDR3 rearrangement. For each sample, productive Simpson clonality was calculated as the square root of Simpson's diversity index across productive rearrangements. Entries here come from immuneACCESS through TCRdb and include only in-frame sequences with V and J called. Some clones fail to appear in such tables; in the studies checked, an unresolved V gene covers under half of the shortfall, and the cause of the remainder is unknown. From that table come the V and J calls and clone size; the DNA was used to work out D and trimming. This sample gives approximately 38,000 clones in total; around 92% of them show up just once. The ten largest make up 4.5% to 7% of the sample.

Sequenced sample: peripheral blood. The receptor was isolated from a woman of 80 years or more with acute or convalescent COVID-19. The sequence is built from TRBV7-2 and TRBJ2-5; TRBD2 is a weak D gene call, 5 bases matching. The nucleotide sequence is TGTGCCAGCAGCTTAAACCCGGGGTGGGAGACCCAGTACTTC. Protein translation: CASSLNPGWETQYF.